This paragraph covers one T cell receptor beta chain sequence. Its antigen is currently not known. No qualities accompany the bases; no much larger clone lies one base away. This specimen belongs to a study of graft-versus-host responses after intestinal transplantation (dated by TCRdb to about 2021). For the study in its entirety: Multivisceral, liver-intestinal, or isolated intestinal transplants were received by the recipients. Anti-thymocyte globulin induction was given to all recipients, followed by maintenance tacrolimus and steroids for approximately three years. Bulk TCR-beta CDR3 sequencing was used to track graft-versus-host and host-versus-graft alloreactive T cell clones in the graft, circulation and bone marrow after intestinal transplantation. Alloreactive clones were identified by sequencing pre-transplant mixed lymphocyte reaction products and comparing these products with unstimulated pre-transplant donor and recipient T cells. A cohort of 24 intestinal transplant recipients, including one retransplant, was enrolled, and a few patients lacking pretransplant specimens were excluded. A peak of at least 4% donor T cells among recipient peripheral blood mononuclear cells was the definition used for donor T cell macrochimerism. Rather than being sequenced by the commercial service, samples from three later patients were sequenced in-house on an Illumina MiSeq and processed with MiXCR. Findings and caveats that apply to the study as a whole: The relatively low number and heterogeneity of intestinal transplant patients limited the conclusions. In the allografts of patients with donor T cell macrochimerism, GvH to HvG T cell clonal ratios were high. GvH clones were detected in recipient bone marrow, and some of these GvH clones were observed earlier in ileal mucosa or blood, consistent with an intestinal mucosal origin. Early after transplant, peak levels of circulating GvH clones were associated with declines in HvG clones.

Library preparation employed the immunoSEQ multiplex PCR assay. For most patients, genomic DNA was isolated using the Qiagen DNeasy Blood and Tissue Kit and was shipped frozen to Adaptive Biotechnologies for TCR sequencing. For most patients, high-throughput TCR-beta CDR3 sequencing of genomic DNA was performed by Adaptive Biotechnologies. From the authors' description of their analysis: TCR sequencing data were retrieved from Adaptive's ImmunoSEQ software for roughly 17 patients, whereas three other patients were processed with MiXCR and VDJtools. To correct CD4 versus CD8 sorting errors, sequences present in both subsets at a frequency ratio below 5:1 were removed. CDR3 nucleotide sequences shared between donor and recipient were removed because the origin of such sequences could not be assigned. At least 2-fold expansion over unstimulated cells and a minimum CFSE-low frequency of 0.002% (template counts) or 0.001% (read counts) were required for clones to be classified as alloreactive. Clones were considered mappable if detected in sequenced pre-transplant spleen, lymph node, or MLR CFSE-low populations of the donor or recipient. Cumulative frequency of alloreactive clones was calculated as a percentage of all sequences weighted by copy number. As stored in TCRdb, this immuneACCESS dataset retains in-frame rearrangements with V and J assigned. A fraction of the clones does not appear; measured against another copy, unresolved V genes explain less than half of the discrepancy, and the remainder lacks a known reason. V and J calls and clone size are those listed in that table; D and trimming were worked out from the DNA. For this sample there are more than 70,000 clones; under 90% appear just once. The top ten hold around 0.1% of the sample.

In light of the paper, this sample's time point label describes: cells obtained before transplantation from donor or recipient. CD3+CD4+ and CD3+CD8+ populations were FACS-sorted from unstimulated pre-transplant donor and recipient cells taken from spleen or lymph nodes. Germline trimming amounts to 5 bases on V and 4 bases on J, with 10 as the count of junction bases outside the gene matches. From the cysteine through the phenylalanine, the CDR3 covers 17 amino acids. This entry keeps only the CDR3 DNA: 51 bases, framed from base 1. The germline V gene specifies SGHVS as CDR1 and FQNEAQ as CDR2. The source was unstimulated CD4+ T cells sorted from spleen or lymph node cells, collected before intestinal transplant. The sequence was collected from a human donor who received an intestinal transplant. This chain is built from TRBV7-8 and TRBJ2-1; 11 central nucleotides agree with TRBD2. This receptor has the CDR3 CASSPRGGTSGYNEQFF. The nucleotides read TGTGCCAGCAGCCCTCGTGGCGGGACTAGCGGTTACAATGAGCAGTTCTTC.